This T cell receptor beta chain appears in the sequencing data of a study of breast tumors, draining lymph nodes, adjacent tissues. General study results and limits: Luminal-like breast cancer showed significantly greater tumor-nontumor repertoire similarity than basal-like breast cancer did. Tumor repertoires ranked between lymph nodes and nontumor tissue in diversity, with V and J gene preferences. The data were judged consistent with most tumor T cells coming from lymph node and expanding in tumor. That most tumor T cells come from lymph nodes remained unproven.

TCRdb reanalysed the multiplex PCR reads using MiXCR and keeps one entry per CDR3 protein. The data show roughly 260,000 distinct CDR3 sequences, more than 30% seen once. CDR3 length: 17 residues. Losses at the gene ends were 1 base for V and 0 bases for J; bases not matched to a gene: 7. CDR1 is SGHDN, CDR2 FVKESK, per germline. This clonotype was counted at least ten times. The antigen is undetermined. Breast cancer patients provided tissue from their axillary draining lymph nodes. V usage is TRBV14 and J usage is TRBJ2-3; 7 nucleotides agree with TRBD2. The receptor was isolated from a female donor with breast cancer. Some clones in this sample may be carry-over from other donors' samples. Source material: axillary lymph node tissue. The CDR3: CASSQAPSGTSTDTQYF. CDR3 sequence (DNA): TGTGCCAGCAGCCAAGCTCCTAGCGGAACTAGCACAGATACGCAGTATTTT.